These T cell receptor beta chains were read from a single sample in a study of blood T cells in healthy people across ages. Via MiXCR, TCRdb re-called the 5' RACE reads, giving one row per CDR3 protein. The repertoire holds about 680,000 distinct CDR3 sequences, about half seen once, with around a third in the top ten. Sequences were obtained from blood. These receptors were taken from a woman in her fifties or sixties in good health. Both conserved end residues are part of each CDR3. D genes are given only for firm matches. Clone sizes are given selectively: once, few, many, or a class where the clone is expanded.

d_call	clone_size	v_call	j_call	cdr3_aa	cdr3_nt
-	-	TRBV28	TRBJ2-1	CASRAGYHEQFF	TGTGCCAGCAGGGCAGGGTACCATGAGCAGTTCTTC
TRBD2	-	TRBV15	TRBJ2-7	CATSRDIWTSSYEQYF	TGTGCCACCAGCAGAGATATCTGGACTAGTTCTTACGAGCAGTACTTC
TRBD2	few	TRBV7-9	TRBJ2-7	CASSLTPGTSGYEQYF	TGTGCCAGCAGCTTGACCCCCGGGACTAGCGGATACGAGCAGTACTTC
TRBD1	few	TRBV9	TRBJ2-7	CASSFRGDRGRNEQYF	TGTGCCAGCAGCTTCAGAGGGGACAGGGGGCGGAACGAGCAGTACTTC
TRBD1	-	TRBV20-1	TRBJ2-7	CSASNRDRYEQYF	TGCAGTGCTTCTAACCGGGACAGGTACGAGCAGTACTTC
TRBD1	-	TRBV29-1	TRBJ1-4	CSVEQGDEKLFF	TGCAGCGTTGAGCAGGGGGACGAAAAACTGTTTTTT
TRBD2	few	TRBV29-1	TRBJ2-1	CSVVLAGSYNEQFF	TGCAGCGTTGTACTAGCGGGATCGTACAATGAGCAGTTCTTC
-	-	TRBV5-1	TRBJ2-1	CASSLRDSLYNEQFF	TGCGCCAGCAGCTTGCGGGACTCGCTTTACAATGAGCAGTTCTTC
TRBD2	-	TRBV15	TRBJ2-5	CATSRDPGTSGSNEQYF	TGTGCCACCAGCAGAGACCCCGGGACTAGCGGGAGTAATGAGCAGTACTTC
TRBD1	-	TRBV30	TRBJ2-7	CAWAGQASSYEQYF	TGTGCCTGGGCCGGACAGGCGTCCTCCTACGAGCAGTACTTC
TRBD2	-	TRBV6-1	TRBJ2-7	CASSETSGSSYEQYF	TGTGCCAGCAGTGAGACTAGCGGATCTTCCTACGAGCAGTACTTC
-	few	TRBV4-3	TRBJ2-7	CASSQILDASYEQYF	TGCGCCAGCAGCCAGATCTTGGACGCCTCCTACGAGCAGTACTTC
TRBD1	many	TRBV20-1	TRBJ1-2	CSARDRTGGNYGYTF	TGCAGTGCTAGAGATCGTACAGGGGGCAACTATGGCTACACCTTC
TRBD2	few	TRBV18	TRBJ2-7	CASPPEREHEQYF	TGTGCCAGCCCTCCGGAGCGGGAGCACGAGCAGTACTTC
-	few	TRBV9	TRBJ2-7	CASSVGRSSYEQYF	TGTGCCAGCAGCGTAGGACGGAGCTCCTACGAGCAGTACTTC
-	few	TRBV7-6	TRBJ2-5	CASSFYSETQYF	TGTGCCAGCAGCTTTTATTCAGAGACCCAGTACTTC
-	few	TRBV29-1	TRBJ2-7	CSAPGRTNEQYF	TGCAGCGCCCCAGGGAGAACCAACGAGCAGTACTTC
TRBD1	-	TRBV29-1	TRBJ2-3	CSIRDRGPADTQYF	TGCAGCATAAGGGACAGGGGGCCGGCAGATACGCAGTATTTT
TRBD1	few	TRBV29-1	TRBJ1-2	CSVGTGFNYGYTF	TGCAGCGTCGGGACAGGGTTTAACTATGGCTACACCTTC
-	-	TRBV20-1	TRBJ1-2	CSAIHLQGAYGYTF	TGCAGTGCTATACACTTACAGGGAGCCTATGGCTACACCTTC
TRBD2	once	TRBV25-1	TRBJ2-5	CASGGTSGTPYNEQYF	TGTGCCAGCGGCGGGACTAGCGGAACTCCCTACAATGAGCAGTACTTC
-	-	TRBV20-1	TRBJ2-1	CGARSSWADEQFF	TGCGGTGCTAGGAGTAGTTGGGCGGATGAGCAGTTCTTC
TRBD2	-	TRBV25-1	TRBJ2-1	CARSEAGTSGNNEQFF	TGTGCCCGCAGTGAGGCCGGGACTAGCGGCAACAATGAGCAGTTCTTC
-	-	TRBV7-9	TRBJ2-7	CASSSQVIGEQYF	TGTGCCAGCAGCTCACAGGTCATCGGTGAGCAGTACTTC
-	-	TRBV30	TRBJ1-2	CAWTRRTRTPYGYTF	TGTGCCTGGACCAGAAGGACCCGGACTCCCTATGGCTACACCTTC
-	-	TRBV28	TRBJ2-7	CASSSRMSSYNEQYF	TGTGCCAGCAGTTCCAGGATGAGCTCCTACAATGAGCAGTACTTC